The 5 T cell receptor beta chains below come from one sample, sequenced in a study of cytomegalovirus exposure and HLA in healthy donors. PCR amplification relied on 60 Vbeta primers (plus 13 Jbeta primers). Generated by immunoSEQ multiplex PCR, the TCRdb table keeps only in-frame clones and is missing some. This sample's table reports around 130,000 clones. Sequenced material: PBMCs. The receptor set was obtained from a woman aged 60-75 years in good health and CMV-seronegative.

The chain recombines TRBV5-4 with TRBJ1-4; a weak D match, TRBD1 (5 bases). With 4 bases removed from V and 3 bases from J, the gap between germline ends came to 13 bases. Per germline, CDR1 SGHNT and CDR2 YYREEE (reference sequence). This CDR3 has 15 residues. CDR3 nucleotides: TGTGCCAGCAGCGGGGGGGTTGGGGCTAATGAAAAACTGTTTTTT. It encodes CASSGGVGANEKLFF.

CDR3 sequence: CASSGTTPWSGGGAGYEQYF. The CDR3 region has the DNA TGTGCCAGCAGCGGCACCACCCCCTGGTCTGGCGGGGGGGCTGGGTACGAGCAGTACTTC. The V call is TRBV2, the J call TRBJ2-7, with TRBD2 matching over 9 bases. V lost 6 bases to trimming and J lost 4 bases; unmatched junction nucleotides: 25. The CDR3 has 20 residues. CDR1 and CDR2 from the germline V gene are SNHLY and FYNNEI.

The chain employs TRBV6-5 and TRBJ1-3, with a tentative D call TRBD1 (5 bases). The CDR3 spans 16 residues. Germline values: CDR1 MNHEY, CDR2 SVGAGI. Trimming left V 4 bases short and J 1 base short, with 14 bases between. Here the CDR3 DNA reads TGTGCCAGCAGTTCGTACGTAGGGGCGTCTGGAAACACCATATATTTT. Translation: CASSSYVGASGNTIYF.

About this clone itself: Because it lacks the conserved phenylalanine or tryptophan at the end, this CDR3 is likely a read error. The limits of the CDR3 on the DNA are not certain, so only TCRdb's listed CDR3 is given. This rearrangement joins TRBV6-1 to TRBJ2-7; the table's D call of TRBD2 was not tested on the DNA. The CDR3 is 11 amino acids long, termini counted. Germline CDR1 is MNHNS and CDR2 is SASEGT. The CDR3 loop is CASTDVGTSRI.

The rearrangement joins TRBV28 to TRBJ1-1, with a tentative D call TRBD1 (5 bases). The germline gives CDR1 MDHEN, CDR2 SYDVKM. This CDR3 is 14 amino acids long. Trimming stripped 3 bases from V and 5 bases from J, with 13 bases between. The CDR3 nucleotides read TGTGCCAGCAGTTTGGTACGGCCAGGGACTGAAGCTTTCTTT. Residues: CASSLVRPGTEAFF.